Listed here are 23 T cell receptor beta chains from one sample, sequenced in a study of T-cell memory formation after mild COVID-19. MiXCR, applied by TCRdb to the 5' RACE reads, yields one record per CDR3 protein. The data hold around 200,000 distinct CDR3 sequences, with approximately 30% observed a single time. Source material: PBMCs or a T cell subset sorted from them (not recorded which). Receptors were obtained from an adult woman who had mild COVID-19 (a few samples of this study predate the infection). Cell type and time point are not known.

CDR3 sequence (DNA): TGCGCCAGCCAACTCACCCCCACCCCTAGCGGGTCCTACGAGCAGTACTTC. This codes for CASQLTPTPSGSYEQYF. The gene calls are TRBV5-1 and TRBJ2-7; the match to TRBD2 covers 8 bases. CDR1 and CDR2 (germline): SGHRS, YFSETQ. With V trimmed by 7 bases and J by 1 base, 16 bases remained unmatched. CDR3 length: 17 amino acids.

The chain carries TRBV29-1 and TRBJ1-6; no reliable D call. The germline V gene has CDR1 SQVTM and CDR2 ANQGSEA. V lost 5 bases and J lost 7, with 12 bases in between. The CDR3 is 13 residues long. Here the CDR3 reads CSVLDGRNSPLHF. In nucleotides, the CDR3 is TGCAGCGTTCTGGACGGTCGAAATTCACCCCTCCACTTT.

This clonotype has only a few counts. The genes are TRBV30 and TRBJ2-7; TRBD1 aligns across 8 bases. Germline CDR1 GTSNPN, CDR2 SVGIG (reference sequence). CDR3 length equals 15 residues. V dropped 3 bases and J dropped 4; count of bases not matched to a gene: 11. CDR3 coding DNA: TGTGCCTGGAGGAATGCAGACAGGGGACCTTACGAGCAGTACTTC. Translated, it gives CAWRNADRGPYEQYF. The full variable domain, in which reference TRBV30 and TRBJ2-7 provide the parts outside the CDR3, is SQTIHQWPATLVQPVGSPLSLECTVEGTSNPNLYWYRQAAGRGLQLLFYSVGIGQISSEVPQNLSASRPQDRQFILSSKKLLLSDSGFYLCAWRNADRGPYEQYFGPGTRLTVT.

This clonotype was observed a single time. The chain uses TRBV20-1 and TRBJ1-1; 8 nucleotides agree with TRBD1. V gave up 0 bases and J gave up 0 bases; unmatched junction bases: 6. Germline CDR1 and CDR2: DFQATT and SNEGSKA (reference sequence). The CDR3 is made up of 16 amino acids. CDR3 region: CSARDGQGSMNTEAFF. CDR3 nucleotides: TGCAGTGCTAGAGACGGACAGGGATCCATGAACACTGAAGCTTTCTTT.

In its sample, this clonotype was seen a few times. The chain is built from TRBV12-3 or TRBV12-4 and TRBJ1-2; 8 bases line up with TRBD1. The ends lost 6 bases at V and 9 bases at J; junction bases unmatched: 12. The CDR3 is 14 residues long. CDR3 region: CASRSGTGPMSYTF. CDR3 bases: TGTGCCAGCAGATCCGGGACAGGCCCTATGAGCTACACCTTC.

This clonotype appeared a few times. The genes are TRBV30 and TRBJ2-7, with 7 bases identical to TRBD1. V was clipped by 3 bases and J by 7 bases; unmatched bases: 6. The CDR3 loop spans 12 amino acids. Germline assignment: CDR1 GTSNPN and CDR2 SVGIG (reference sequence). CDR3 in DNA: TGTGCCTGGAGCCGACAGGGATGGGAGCAGTACTTC. It codes for CAWSRQGWEQYF. The full variable domain, its missing parts supplied by reference TRBV30 and TRBJ2-7, is SQTIHQWPATLVQPVGSPLSLECTVEGTSNPNLYWYRQAAGRGLQLLFYSVGIGQISSEVPQNLSASRPQDRQFILSSKKLLLSDSGFYLCAWSRQGWEQYFGPGTRLTVT.

V and J are TRBV3-1 and TRBJ2-7; D is undetermined. Looked up from germline, CDR1 is LGHDT and CDR2 is YNNKEL (reference sequence). V lost 0 bases and J lost 0, with 9 bases in between. This CDR3 comprises 15 residues. The CDR3 DNA reads TGTGCCAGCAGCCAAGATAACTGGAGCTCCTACGAGCAGTACTTC. Encoded protein: CASSQDNWSSYEQYF.

The rearrangement uses TRBV6-2 or TRBV6-3 and TRBJ2-5, with TRBD2 matching 12 bases. The length of the CDR3 is 15 residues. Germline lookup yields CDR1 MNHEY and CDR2 SVGEGT. V gave up 6 bases and J gave up 3 bases; unmatched junction bases: 5. Here the CDR3 DNA reads TGTGCCAGCAGCTCCGGACTAGCGGGAAAAGAGACCCAGTACTTC. Translation gives CASSSGLAGKETQYF.

This clonotype has just a few counts. The chain is built from TRBV5-1 and TRBJ1-1; D is ambiguous. The CDR3 length is 14 residues. V was cut by 4 bases and J by 0 bases, with 10 bases left in between. From germline, CDR1 is SGHRS and CDR2 YFSETQ. The CDR3, as DNA: TGCGCCAGCAGCGCCCAGGAGATGAACACTGAAGCTTTCTTT. Translation: CASSAQEMNTEAFF.

J is TRBJ2-7 and V is TRBV7-6; maybe TRBD2 (7 bases). CDR1 is SGHVS and CDR2 is FNYEAQ in the germline V gene. V was shortened by 2 bases and J by 4 bases, with 12 bases between the two germline ends. The CDR3 extends over 14 amino acids. CDR3 DNA: TGTGCCAGCAGCTTAAAAGGGGGGGCGTACGAGCAGTACTTC. Protein product: CASSLKGGAYEQYF.

V is TRBV18 and J is TRBJ2-1; D possibly corresponds to TRBD2 (6 bases). Deletions cut 2 bases from V and 10 bases from J, with 9 bases between. Germline CDR1 KGHSH, CDR2 LQKENI. The CDR3 consists of 12 residues. CDR3 in amino acids: CASSPSAGEQFF. The CDR3 DNA follows: TGTGCCAGCTCACCAAGCGCGGGGGAGCAGTTCTTC.

The V gene is TRBV6-5, the J gene TRBJ1-4, with TRBD1 matching over 9 bases. This CDR3 comprises 19 residues. Germline V lookup: CDR1 MNHEY, CDR2 SVGAGI. V shed 0 bases and J 0 bases; nucleotides not matched to a gene: 8. CDR3 residues: CASSYSKMDRGTTNEKLFF. The CDR3 coding sequence is TGTGCCAGCAGTTACTCGAAAATGGACAGGGGAACAACTAATGAAAAACTGTTTTTT.

The genes are TRBV7-2 and TRBJ1-5; D is unclear. The germline V gene has CDR1 SGHTA and CDR2 FQGNSA. The CDR3 is 16 residues long. The germline V and J ends were trimmed by 1 base and 6 bases, with 16 bases remaining between them. DNA for the CDR3: TGTGCCAGCAGCTTAGGGCCAACGGGCGGAGGTCAGCCCCAGCATTTT. Amino acids: CASSLGPTGGGQPQHF.

The V gene is TRBV6-5, the J gene TRBJ1-1; possibly TRBD1 for D (6 bases). The CDR3 is 15 amino acids. The germline V and J ends were trimmed by 6 bases and 0 bases, with 14 bases remaining between them. Germline-derived CDR1 and CDR2 are MNHEY and SVGAGI. CDR3 protein: CASSPFDRMNTEAFF. Here the CDR3 DNA reads TGTGCCAGCAGCCCCTTTGACAGGATGAACACTGAAGCTTTCTTT.

This clonotype was found a few times. This chain connects TRBV3-1 to TRBJ1-5; 8 bases fit TRBD1. The J segment lost 4 bases and the V segment lost 3 bases, leaving 8 bases of the junction unmatched. The CDR3 has 16 residues. Per germline, CDR1 LGHDT and CDR2 YNNKEL (reference sequence). The DNA of the CDR3 is TGTGCCAGCAGCCAGGCCGGGACAGGAGGAAATCAGCCCCAGCATTTT. It specifies CASSQAGTGGNQPQHF. Supplemented by reference TRBV3-1 and TRBJ1-5, the full variable domain reads DTAVSQTPKYLVTQMGNDKSIKCEQNLGHDTMYWYKQDSKKFLKIMFSYNNKELIINETVPNRFSPKSPDKAHLNLHINSLELGDSAVYFCASSQAGTGGNQPQHFGDGTRLSIL.

Many counts were recorded for this clonotype. V gene TRBV12-3 or TRBV12-4 combines with J gene TRBJ2-3; D remains unclear. The CDR3 runs 14 residues. With 5 bases removed from V and 4 bases from J, the gap between germline ends came to 13 bases. The CDR3: CASSPPGRADTQYF. In DNA form, the CDR3 reads TGTGCCAGCAGTCCTCCCGGCCGAGCAGATACGCAGTATTTT.

This chain uses TRBV20-1 with TRBJ2-7, with D possibly being TRBD1 or TRBD2 (6 bases each). V lost 6 bases, J lost 0 bases, and 12 bases lay in between. The CDR3 is made up of 13 amino acids. CDR1 and CDR2 (germline): DFQATT, SNEGSKA (reference sequence). CDR3 region: CSAPGAYSYEQYF. The CDR3 DNA is TGCAGTGCCCCGGGGGCTTACTCCTACGAGCAGTACTTC.

In this sample, this clonotype turned up a few times. The chain has TRBV19 and TRBJ2-3; the match to TRBD2 covers 10 bases. V lost 6 bases and J lost 2; bases outside the gene matches: 23. The germline V gene has CDR1 LNHDA and CDR2 SQIVND (reference sequence). This CDR3 is 21 amino acids long. Here the CDR3 reads CASSKWSRAGGLPTITDTQYF. For the CDR3, the DNA is TGTGCCAGTAGCAAATGGTCCCGAGCGGGAGGGCTTCCTACCATCACAGATACGCAGTATTTT. Using reference TRBV19 and TRBJ2-3 for the parts outside the CDR3, the full variable domain is DGGITQSPKYLFRKEGQNVTLSCEQNLNHDAMYWYRQDPGQGLRLIYYSQIVNDFQKGDIAEGYSVSREKKESFPLTVTSAQKNPTAFYLCASSKWSRAGGLPTITDTQYFGPGTRLTVL.

The rearrangement joins TRBV18 to TRBJ1-4; 7 bases fit TRBD1. Germline CDR1 KGHSH, CDR2 LQKENI. The ends lost 4 bases at V and 0 bases at J; junction bases unmatched: 2. This CDR3 has 15 amino acids. CDR3 coding DNA: TGTGCCAGCTCACGGGACAGAGCAACTAATGAAAAACTGTTTTTT. Residues: CASSRDRATNEKLFF.

The CDR3 DNA is TGCAGCGTTGAAGATCTTGGCAGTAACTCCTACGAGCAGTACTTC. Protein product: CSVEDLGSNSYEQYF. The chain has TRBV29-1 and TRBJ2-7; D remains ambiguous. The germline gives CDR1 SQVTM, CDR2 ANQGSEA. The CDR3 is made up of 15 amino acids. V was pared by 0 bases and J by 0 bases, with 12 bases between.

This clonotype was found many times. CDR3 amino acids: CASRYTPSMDEQYF. CDR3 DNA sequence: TGTGCCAGCAGGTATACCCCTAGTATGGACGAGCAGTACTTC. V gene TRBV5-5 combines with J gene TRBJ2-7; the D is unclear. The CDR3 contains 14 residues. Trimming stripped 5 bases from V and 5 bases from J, with 17 bases between. Looked up from germline, CDR1 is SGHKS and CDR2 is YYEKEE (reference sequence). Supplemented by reference TRBV5-5 and TRBJ2-7, the full variable domain reads DAGVTQSPTHLIKTRGQQVTLRCSPISGHKSVSWYQQVLGQGPQFIFQYYEKEERGRGNFPDRFSARQFPNYSSELNVNALLLGDSALYLCASRYTPSMDEQYFGPGTRLTVT.

This chain connects TRBV11-3 to TRBJ1-1; D is possibly TRBD1 (5 bases). Looked up from germline, CDR1 is SGHNT and CDR2 is YENEEA. V was cut by 4 bases and J by 2 bases, with 17 bases left in between. The CDR3 has 16 amino acids. The CDR3 coding sequence is TGTGCCAGCAGCTCCCCCTCCGGGACGGCCAACACTGAAGCTTTCTTT. Amino acids: CASSSPSGTANTEAFF.

There are a few counts of this clonotype. This chain uses TRBV29-1 with TRBJ2-3; TRBD2 aligns across 15 bases. The CDR3 extends over 17 amino acids. Losses at the gene ends were 4 bases for V and 4 bases for J; bases not matched to a gene: 9. Germline assignment: CDR1 SQVTM and CDR2 ANQGSEA. CDR3 bases: TGCAGCGTTGGTGGACTAGCGGGAGGGCCTAGTCCAGATACGCAGTATTTT. Translated: CSVGGLAGGPSPDTQYF.